The clone carrying this T cell receptor beta chain was observed a handful of times. Its antigen is not identified. One entry per CDR3 protein, called by TCRdb with MiXCR from the 5' RACE reads. This sample has 250,000 or so distinct CDR3 sequences, with about a sixth found just once. The data derive from a study of T-cell memory formation after mild COVID-19. Study results and limitations: Contracting CD8+ clones were enriched in EMRA, CD4+ mainly in CM and EM. Clones that contracted from day 15 to 85 had balanced CD4/CD8; later expanders were CD4+ biased.

The CDR3 is 12 amino acids. The germline V and J ends were trimmed by 5 bases and 11 bases, with 12 bases remaining between them. The germline gives CDR1 SEHNR, CDR2 FQNEAQ (reference sequence). This chain connects TRBV7-9 to TRBJ2-2; D perhaps matches TRBD2 (6 bases). The clonotype was recovered from a man aged 18 to 29 who had mild COVID-19 (a few samples of this study predate the infection). Cell type and time point are not known. Sequenced material: PBMCs or a T cell subset sorted from them (not recorded which). The CDR3 is CASSARGYELFF. CDR3 in DNA: TGTGCCAGCAGCGCCCGGGGGTACGAGCTGTTTTTT.